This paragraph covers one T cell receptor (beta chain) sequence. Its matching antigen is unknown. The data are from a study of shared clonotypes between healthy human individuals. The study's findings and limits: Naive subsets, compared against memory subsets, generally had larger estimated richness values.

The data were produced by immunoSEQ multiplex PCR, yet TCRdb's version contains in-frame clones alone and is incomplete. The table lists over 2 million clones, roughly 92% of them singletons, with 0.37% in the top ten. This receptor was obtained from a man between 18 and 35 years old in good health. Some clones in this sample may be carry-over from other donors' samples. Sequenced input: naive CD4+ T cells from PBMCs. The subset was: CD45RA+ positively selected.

The CDR3 sequence is CASSADSTGYGYTF. CDR3 coding DNA: TGCGCCAGCAGCGCGGATTCAACGGGGTATGGCTACACCTTC. The J gene is TRBJ1-2, the V gene TRBV5-1; D gene ambiguous. Germline V gene data show CDR1 as SGHRS and CDR2 as YFSETQ. CDR3 length equals 14 residues. V lost 4 bases, J lost 5 bases, and 15 bases lay in between. Complete variable domain (other parts from reference TRBV5-1 and TRBJ1-2): KAGVTQTPRYLIKTRGQQVTLSCSPISGHRSVSWYQQTPGQGLQFLFEYFSETQRNKGNFPGRFSGRQFSNSRSEMNVSTLELGDSALYLCASSADSTGYGYTFGSGTRLTVV.